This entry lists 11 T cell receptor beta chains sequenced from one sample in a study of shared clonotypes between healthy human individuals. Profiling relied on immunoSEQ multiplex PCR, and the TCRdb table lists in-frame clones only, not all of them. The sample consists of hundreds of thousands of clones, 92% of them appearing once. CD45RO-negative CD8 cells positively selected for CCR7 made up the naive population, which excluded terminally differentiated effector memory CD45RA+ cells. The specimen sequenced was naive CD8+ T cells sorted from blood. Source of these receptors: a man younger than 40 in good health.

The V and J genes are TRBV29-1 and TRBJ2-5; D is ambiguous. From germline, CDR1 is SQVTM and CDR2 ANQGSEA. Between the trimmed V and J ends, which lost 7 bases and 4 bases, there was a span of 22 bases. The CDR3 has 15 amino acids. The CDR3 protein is CSAGPLFGMGETQYF. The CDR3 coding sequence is TGCAGCGCCGGACCGCTATTTGGAATGGGAGAGACCCAGTACTTC.

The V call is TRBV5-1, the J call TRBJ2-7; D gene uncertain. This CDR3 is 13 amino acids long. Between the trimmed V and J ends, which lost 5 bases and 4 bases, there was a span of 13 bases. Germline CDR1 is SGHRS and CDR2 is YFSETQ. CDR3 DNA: TGCGCCAGCAGATACGGACCACTTTACGAGCAGTACTTC. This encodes CASRYGPLYEQYF.

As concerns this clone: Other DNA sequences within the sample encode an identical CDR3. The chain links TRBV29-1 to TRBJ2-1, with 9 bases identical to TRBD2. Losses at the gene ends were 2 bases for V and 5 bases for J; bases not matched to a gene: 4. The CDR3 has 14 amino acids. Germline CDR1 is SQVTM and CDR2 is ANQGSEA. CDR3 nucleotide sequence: TGCAGCGTTGAAATAGCGGGAGTAAACAATGAGCAGTTCTTC. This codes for CSVEIAGVNNEQFF.

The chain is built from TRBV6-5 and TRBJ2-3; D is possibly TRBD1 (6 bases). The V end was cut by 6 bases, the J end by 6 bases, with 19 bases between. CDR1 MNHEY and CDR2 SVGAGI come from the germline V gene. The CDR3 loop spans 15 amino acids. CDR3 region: CASRTGQPVRDTQYF. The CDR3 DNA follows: TGTGCCAGCAGGACCGGACAGCCGGTACGGGATACGCAGTATTTT.

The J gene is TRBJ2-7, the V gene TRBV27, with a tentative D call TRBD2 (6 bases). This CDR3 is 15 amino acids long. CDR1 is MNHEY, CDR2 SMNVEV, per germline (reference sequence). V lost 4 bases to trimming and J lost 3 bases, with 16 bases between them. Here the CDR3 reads CASSSRLGLDYEQYF. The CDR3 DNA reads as TGTGCCAGCAGTTCCAGACTAGGGCTCGACTACGAGCAGTACTTC.

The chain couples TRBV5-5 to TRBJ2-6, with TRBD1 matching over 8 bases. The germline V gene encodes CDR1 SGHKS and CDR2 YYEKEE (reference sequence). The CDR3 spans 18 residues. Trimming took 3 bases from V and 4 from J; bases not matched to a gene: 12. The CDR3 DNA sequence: TGTGCCAGCAGCTCCGGGACAGGTCCTGCTCGAGGGGCCAACGTCCTGACTTTC. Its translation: CASSSGTGPARGANVLTF. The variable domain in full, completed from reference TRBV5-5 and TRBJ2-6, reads DAGVTQSPTHLIKTRGQQVTLRCSPISGHKSVSWYQQVLGQGPQFIFQYYEKEERGRGNFPDRFSARQFPNYSSELNVNALLLGDSALYLCASSSGTGPARGANVLTFGAGSRLTVL.

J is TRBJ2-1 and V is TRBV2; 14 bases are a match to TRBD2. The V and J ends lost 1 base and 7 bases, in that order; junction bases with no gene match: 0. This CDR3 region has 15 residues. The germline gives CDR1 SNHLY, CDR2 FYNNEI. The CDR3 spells CASSEGTSGRNEQFF. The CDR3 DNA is TGTGCCAGCAGTGAAGGGACTAGCGGGAGGAATGAGCAGTTCTTC.

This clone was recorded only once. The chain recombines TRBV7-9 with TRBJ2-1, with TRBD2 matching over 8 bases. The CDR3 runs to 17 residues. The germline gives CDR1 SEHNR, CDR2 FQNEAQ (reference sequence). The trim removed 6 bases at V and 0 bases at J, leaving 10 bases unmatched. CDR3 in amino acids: CASRKTSVPPSYNEQFF. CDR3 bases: TGTGCCAGCAGGAAGACTAGCGTCCCGCCCTCCTACAATGAGCAGTTCTTC.

The CDR3 DNA is TGTGCCAGCAGCGAAACCCGGGCCCTGGGGAGCTCCTACAATGAGCAGTTCTTC. Its translation: CASSETRALGSSYNEQFF. This chain links TRBV9 with TRBJ2-1, with D maybe TRBD2 (5 bases). V was cut by 3 bases and J by 0 bases, with 19 bases left in between. Germline V gene lookup returns CDR1 SGDLS and CDR2 YYNGEE. CDR3 length: 18 residues.

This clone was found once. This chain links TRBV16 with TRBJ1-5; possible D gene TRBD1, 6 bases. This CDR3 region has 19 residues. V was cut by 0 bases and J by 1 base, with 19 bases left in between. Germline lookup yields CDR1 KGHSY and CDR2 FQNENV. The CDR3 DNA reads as TGTGCCAGCAGCCAATCCGCCAGGATTGGGGGCGCGAGCAATCAGCCCCAGCATTTT. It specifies CASSQSARIGGASNQPQHF.

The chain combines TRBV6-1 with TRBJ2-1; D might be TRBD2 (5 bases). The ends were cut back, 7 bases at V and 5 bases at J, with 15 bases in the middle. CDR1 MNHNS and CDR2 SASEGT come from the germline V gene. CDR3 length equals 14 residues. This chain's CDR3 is CASNSQWGDNEQFF. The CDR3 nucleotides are TGTGCCAGCAACTCTCAATGGGGAGACAATGAGCAGTTCTTC.